In this sample, the clone carrying this TCR beta chain turned up once. Seattle patient enrollment occurred during active infection, with longitudinal follow-up thereafter. In the original workflow: Estimates of nucleated cell counts were drawn from the amplification of reference gene primers. The protocol was immunoSEQ multiplex PCR, while the TCRdb copy is restricted to in-frame clones and leaves out a portion. The V and J calls and the clone size are those of that table, but D and trimming were determined from the DNA. The table records approximately 180,000 clones, approximately 81% of them present only once. The data derive from a study of blood T cell repertoires in COVID-19. Turning to the study itself: COVID-19 samples, acute and convalescent, were from the United States, Italy and Spain.

The V segment lost 1 base and the J segment 3 bases; nucleotides outside the gene matches: 17. This CDR3 comprises 19 residues. Germline V gene data show CDR1 as SGHVS and CDR2 as FQNEAQ. V gene TRBV7-8 combines with J gene TRBJ1-2; 7 bases map to TRBD1. The sequenced material came from peripheral blood. The clonotype originates from a person between 65 and 79 years old with COVID-19, enrolled during active disease. CDR3 nucleotides: TGTGCCAGCAGCTTAGGGGGGACAGAGCGCCGGACCGATCACTATGGCTACACCTTC. Encoded protein: CASSLGGTERRTDHYGYTF.